The present T cell receptor (beta chain) was sequenced within a study of T cell repertoires in cytomegalovirus infection. About the study: Indicated by public TCR beta signatures were CMV infection and matching HLA type.

Via MiXCR, TCRdb re-called the reads, giving one row per CDR3 protein. Among about 300,000 distinct CDR3 sequences listed, about 8.8% were seen once. Study-wide results and limits: Frequencies of public TCR beta families were cumulated, and this identified carriers of CMV plus the relevant HLA.

The table lists this clonotype with many counts. As yet, its antigen is unknown. Germline V gene lookup returns CDR1 MGHDK and CDR2 SYGVNS. CDR3 length: 16 amino acids. Trimming removed 3 bases from V and 6 bases from J; junction bases left unmatched: 8. The gene calls are TRBV25-1 and TRBJ2-2, with 9 bases identical to TRBD2. This clonotype originated in a human donor in good health (CMV status not recorded). Some clones in this sample may be carry-over from other donors' samples. What was sequenced was PBMCs. The CDR3 is CASSEGLAIGAGELFF. In DNA form, the CDR3 reads TGTGCCAGCAGTGAGGGACTAGCTATCGGGGCCGGGGAGCTGTTTTTT.